The 14 T cell receptor beta chains given below trace back to one sample, sequenced in a study of T cells in localized non-small cell lung cancer. Method: immunoSEQ multiplex PCR; TCRdb's copy keeps in-frame clones and lacks some. The repertoire holds 45,000 to 65,000 clones, with around 80% as singletons. Sequences were derived from PBMCs, sampled before any cancer treatment. The receptor set was obtained from a woman aged 35 to 69 with stage II lung adenocarcinoma.

This chain uses TRBV9 with TRBJ2-3; D possibly uses TRBD1 or TRBD2 (7 bases each). CDR1 SGDLS and CDR2 YYNGEE come from the germline V gene. Trimming stripped 4 bases from V and 3 bases from J, with 15 bases between. The CDR3 is 15 amino acids. The CDR3 region has the DNA TGTGCCAGCAGCCCAGGGGGGGGGCAAACAGATACGCAGTATTTT. It translates to CASSPGGGQTDTQYF.

This chain links TRBV5-1 with TRBJ1-6; no definite D call. The V gene's germline CDR1 is SGHRS and CDR2 YFSETQ. V dropped 0 bases and J dropped 13 bases, with 11 bases sitting between them. This CDR3 spans 13 amino acids. CDR3 amino acids: CASSLEGGRPLHF. Here the CDR3 DNA reads TGCGCCAGCAGCTTGGAGGGAGGGCGCCCCCTCCACTTT. The variable domain in full, with the rest retrieved from reference TRBV5-1 and TRBJ1-6, is KAGVTQTPRYLIKTRGQQVTLSCSPISGHRSVSWYQQTPGQGLQFLFEYFSETQRNKGNFPGRFSGRQFSNSRSEMNVSTLELGDSALYLCASSLEGGRPLHFGNGTRLTVT.

The chain couples TRBV19 to TRBJ1-2; TRBD1 aligns across 11 bases. After removal of 2 bases from V and 10 bases from J, the junction contained 6 bases not matched to a gene. There are 14 residues in the CDR3. Germline CDR1 is LNHDA and CDR2 is SQIVND (reference sequence). The CDR3 region has the DNA TGTGCCAGTAGTATAAGTTGGACAGGGGGCCTCTACACCTTC. It is translated as CASSISWTGGLYTF.

The chain joins TRBV14 to TRBJ1-1; no clear D gene. Germline lookup yields CDR1 SGHDN and CDR2 FVKESK. V shed 1 base and J shed 11 bases, with 8 bases lying between them. The CDR3 is made up of 11 amino acids. In DNA form, the CDR3 reads TGTGCCAGCAGCCAAGGGGCCTTGGCTTTCTTT. Amino acids: CASSQGALAFF.

This clone was picked up one time. The V gene is TRBV6-5, the J gene TRBJ2-1; D unclear. The germline CDR1 and CDR2 sequences are MNHEY and SVGAGI. CDR3 length: 15 amino acids. V was pared by 8 bases and J by 1 base, with 15 bases between. The CDR3 DNA reads TGTGCCAGCGATCGGGTAGTAAGATCCTACAATGAGCAGTTCTTC. Translating gives CASDRVVRSYNEQFF.

This sequence joins TRBV18 and TRBJ2-5; no clear D. Between the trimmed V and J ends, which lost 3 bases and 2 bases, there was a span of 10 bases. Germline assignment: CDR1 KGHSH and CDR2 LQKENI. This CDR3 is 14 amino acids long. The CDR3 reads CASSPSEPQETQYF. The CDR3 nucleotides are TGTGCCAGCTCACCGTCGGAACCTCAAGAGACCCAGTACTTC.

The chain has TRBV5-1 and TRBJ1-1; no clear D gene. Germline V gene data show CDR1 as SGHRS and CDR2 as YFSETQ. Trimming took off 2 bases at V and 0 bases at J, with 5 bases between the two ends. The CDR3 runs to 13 residues. CDR3 sequence reads: CASSFAMNTEAFF. The CDR3 DNA sequence: TGCGCCAGCAGCTTCGCAATGAACACTGAAGCTTTCTTT.

Note on this clone: Distinct nucleotide sequences in the sample also encode this CDR3. CDR3 region: CASSDSGGADTQYF. Written as DNA, the CDR3 is TGTGCCAGCAGTGACTCGGGGGGGGCAGATACGCAGTATTTT. The rearrangement joins TRBV6-4 to TRBJ2-3, with 7 bases identical to TRBD2. The germline V gene has CDR1 MRHNA and CDR2 SNTAGT. The junction had 1 base not matched to a gene; V was cut back by 0 bases and J by 4 bases. The CDR3 covers 14 residues.

The chain recombines TRBV28 with TRBJ1-3; no reliable D call. V was cut by 4 bases and J by 2 bases, with 3 bases left in between. This CDR3 region has 12 residues. Germline V gene sequence: CDR1 MDHEN, CDR2 SYDVKM. The CDR3 is CASSYPGNTIYF. CDR3 in DNA: TGTGCCAGCAGTTACCCTGGAAACACCATATATTTT.

In this sample, this clone turned up a few times. CDR3 bases: TGTGCCAGCAGTTTGCATGGAGGGGCCAACGTCCTGACTTTC. Amino acids: CASSLHGGANVLTF. The V and J genes are TRBV28 and TRBJ2-6; unclear D gene. Germline CDR1 is MDHEN and CDR2 is SYDVKM. The CDR3 extends over 14 amino acids. V lost 3 bases to trimming and J lost 4 bases, with 7 bases between them. The entire variable domain, with the rest obtained from reference TRBV28 and TRBJ2-6, is as follows: DVKVTQSSRYLVKRTGEKVFLECVQDMDHENMFWYRQDPGLGLRLIYFSYDVKMKEKGDIPEGYSVSREKKERFSLILESASTNQTSMYLCASSLHGGANVLTFGAGSRLTVL.

This chain connects TRBV19 to TRBJ1-5; 7 positions agree with TRBD1. The ends lost 3 bases at V and 1 base at J; junction bases unmatched: 9. The CDR3 spans 17 residues. Germline values: CDR1 LNHDA, CDR2 SQIVND (reference sequence). The CDR3 protein is CASSIKQGWTSNQPQHF. The CDR3, as DNA: TGTGCCAGTAGTATCAAACAGGGGTGGACGAGCAATCAGCCCCAGCATTTT.

The rearrangement uses TRBV29-1 and TRBJ2-7; D perhaps matches TRBD1 (5 bases). Germline values: CDR1 SQVTM, CDR2 ANQGSEA. Trimming shortened V by 6 bases and J by 1 base, and 16 bases separated the two germline ends. The CDR3 is 14 amino acids. The CDR3 protein is CSVQRAGNSYEQYF. In DNA, the CDR3 is TGCAGCGTCCAAAGGGCAGGGAATTCCTACGAGCAGTACTTC.

The rearrangement links TRBV4-1 to TRBJ2-2; 7 bases match TRBD2. The CDR3 has 18 residues. J lost 6 bases, V lost 0 bases, and 13 bases had no gene match. Germline loops: CDR1 MGHRA, CDR2 YSYEKL. The CDR3: CASSQEGVVVTSPGELFF. The DNA of the CDR3 is TGCGCCAGCAGCCAAGAGGGGGTCGTGGTGACTAGCCCCGGGGAGCTGTTTTTT.

The chain employs TRBV14 and TRBJ1-3, with no clear D. The CDR3 length is 16 residues. Germline V gene sequence: CDR1 SGHDN, CDR2 FVKESK. V lost 4 bases and J lost 0, with 13 bases in between. As DNA, the CDR3 is TGTGCCAGCAGCCCACAAGGACGGATCTCTGGAAACACCATATATTTT. Translating it yields CASSPQGRISGNTIYF. Using reference TRBV14 and TRBJ1-3 for the parts outside the CDR3, the full variable domain is EAGVTQFPSHSVIEKGQTVTLRCDPISGHDNLYWYRRVMGKEIKFLLHFVKESKQDESGMPNNRFLAERTGGTYSTLKVQPAELEDSGVYFCASSPQGRISGNTIYFGEGSWLTVV.